This is a list of T cell receptor beta chains from one sample in a study of blood T cell repertoires in COVID-19. Sequencing was performed with immunoSEQ multiplex PCR; in TCRdb, only in-frame clones are kept and a portion is missing. The repertoire has 150,000 or so clones, around 78% of them found once; the top ten carry 3.5% to 5%. The sequencing input was peripheral blood. These TCRs come from a woman older than 75 with active or convalescent COVID-19. The CDR3 runs from the conserved cysteine through the conserved F or W. Fields, in order: J gene, V gene, D gene, clone size, CDR3 DNA, CDR3 protein. D genes are given only for firm matches. Size values are once, few and many counts, or a class for expanded clones, and some rows have none.

>TRBJ2-1|TRBV5-6|.|.
TGTGCCAGCAGCTTTGGGGCCAGTCACAATGAGCAGTTCTTC
CASSFGASHNEQFF
>TRBJ1-4|TRBV11-1|TRBD1|.
TGTGCCAGCAGCCCGGGACAGGGCGCAACTAATGAAAAACTGTTTTTT
CASSPGQGATNEKLFF
>TRBJ1-2|TRBV12-3/TRBV12-4|.|once
TGTGCCAGCAGTTCTAACAGTTTCGGCTACACCTTC
CASSSNSFGYTF
>TRBJ2-7|TRBV5-4|TRBD1|.
TGTGCCAGCAGCCCGCAGGGGGCCTACGAGCAGTACTTC
CASSPQGAYEQYF
>TRBJ1-2|TRBV7-3|.|.
TGTGCCAGCAGCCCCAGGGCCTCTCTTACTGGCTACACCTTC
CASSPRASLTGYTF
>TRBJ2-1|TRBV24-1|TRBD2|.
TGTGCCTCGCGGGCTAGCGGACACAATGAGCAGTTCTTC
CASRASGHNEQFF
>TRBJ1-2|TRBV7-3|.|.
TGTGCCAGCAGCTTCGACCGGGTCCTAGGGGCCGTCTACACCTTC
CASSFDRVLGAVYTF
>TRBJ1-1|TRBV5-1|TRBD1|.
TGCGCCAGCACCAACCAACAGGGGGGAGCTTTCTTT
CASTNQQGGAFF
>TRBJ2-7|TRBV5-1|.|few
TGCGCCAGCAGCCCGATGGGACACTTCTACGAGCAGTACTTC
CASSPMGHFYEQYF
>TRBJ2-1|TRBV11-2|TRBD2|.
TGTGCCAGCAGACCTTCTAGCGGGGACAGCTCCTACAATGAGCAGTTCTTC
CASRPSSGDSSYNEQFF
>TRBJ1-1|TRBV5-4|.|.
TGTGCCAGCAGTCCCGGGACAAGGAACACTGAAGCTTTCTTT
CASSPGTRNTEAFF
>TRBJ2-1|TRBV6-6|.|.
TGTGCCAGCAGCCCTGCAGGGACATTCTACAATGAGCAGTTCTTC
CASSPAGTFYNEQFF
>TRBJ2-1|TRBV19|.|.
TGTGCCAGTAGATCGGCTAGTAGCTCCTACAATGAGCAGTTCTTC
CASRSASSSYNEQFF
>TRBJ2-1|TRBV4-1|.|.
TGCGCCAGCAGCCAAGAAGTGGCTAGTTTCGCGGCTGAGCAGTTCTTC
CASSQEVASFAAEQFF
>TRBJ2-3|TRBV4-3|.|.
TGCGCCAGCAGCCAAGATCGGGCGGGCCCCACAGATACGCAGTATTTT
CASSQDRAGPTDTQYF
>TRBJ1-6|TRBV5-1|.|.
TGCGCCAGCAGCCGTGGACAGCTGAGCTCCTATAATTCACCCCTCCACTTT
CASSRGQLSSYNSPLHF
>TRBJ1-1|TRBV12-3/TRBV12-4|.|once
TGTGCCAGCAGTTTGTCCTACACTGAAGCTTTCTTT
CASSLSYTEAFF
>TRBJ2-7|TRBV4-3|TRBD2|.
TGCGCCAGCAGCCAAGTCGTCTTAGCGGGAGGGAACGAGCAGTACTTC
CASSQVVLAGGNEQYF
>TRBJ2-7|TRBV5-1|.|.
TGCGCCAGCAGCTTACAGGCCTCCTACGAGCAGTACTTC
CASSLQASYEQYF
>TRBJ1-2|TRBV3-1/TRBV3-2|.|once
TGTGCCAGCAGCCAAGAAAGGGGGTATGGCTACACCTTC
CASSQERGYGYTF
>TRBJ1-2|TRBV18|TRBD1|.
TGTGCCAGCTCACCGGGACAGGGGGCTGGCTACACCTTC
CASSPGQGAGYTF
>TRBJ2-3|TRBV11-3|TRBD2|.
TGTGCCAGCAGCCCTGGGCGGGGGGCCGGAGATACGCAGTATTTT
CASSPGRGAGDTQYF
>TRBJ1-2|TRBV5-1|TRBD1|.
TGCGCCAGCAGCATAGGACAGGGTCGGCGCTACACCTTC
CASSIGQGRRYTF
>TRBJ2-7|TRBV11-1|TRBD2|once
TGTGCCAGCAGCTTAAGGGGATCCGGGAGGGACGAGCAGTACTTC
CASSLRGSGRDEQYF
>TRBJ1-5|TRBV19|.|.
TGTGCCAGTAGTTCAGACAGACAGCCCCAGCATTTT
CASSSDRQPQHF
>TRBJ2-2|TRBV27|.|.
TGTGCCAGCAGGAGAGACACGATGAACACCGGGGAGCTGTTTTTT
CASRRDTMNTGELFF
>TRBJ2-3|TRBV19|.|.
TGTGCCAGTAAGAAACAGGGTCCAGATACGCAGTATTTT
CASKKQGPDTQYF
>TRBJ1-1|TRBV4-2|TRBD1|once
TGTGCCAGCAGCCAGAACAGGGGGTTGGCTTACACTGAAGCTTTCTTT
CASSQNRGLAYTEAFF
>TRBJ2-2|TRBV28|TRBD1|.
TGTGCCAGCATTCGACAGGGGTCCGGGGAGCTGTTTTTT
CASIRQGSGELFF